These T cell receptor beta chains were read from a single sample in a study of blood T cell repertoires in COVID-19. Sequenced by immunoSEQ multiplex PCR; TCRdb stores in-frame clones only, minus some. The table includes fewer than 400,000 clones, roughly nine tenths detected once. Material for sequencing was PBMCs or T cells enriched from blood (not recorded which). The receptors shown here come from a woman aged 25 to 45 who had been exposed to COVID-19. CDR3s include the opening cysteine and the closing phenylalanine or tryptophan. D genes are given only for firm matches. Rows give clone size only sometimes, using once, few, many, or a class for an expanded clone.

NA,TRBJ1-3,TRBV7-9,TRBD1,TGTGCCAGCACCGGGACAGAAGTTGGAAACACCATATATTTT,CASTGTEVGNTIYF
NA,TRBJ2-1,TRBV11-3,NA,TGTGCCAGCAGCTTAGAAGCGGAGGATGAGCAGTTCTTC,CASSLEAEDEQFF
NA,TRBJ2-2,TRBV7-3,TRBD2,TGTGCCAGCAGCTTGACTAGCGATGGCGGGGAGCTGTTTTTT,CASSLTSDGGELFF
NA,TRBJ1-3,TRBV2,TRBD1,TGTGCCAGCAGGACAGGGGTATCTGGAAACACCATATATTTT,CASRTGVSGNTIYF
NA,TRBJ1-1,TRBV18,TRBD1,TGTGCCAGCTCCAAGGAAAGGACAGGGGTTTTAGCTACGAACACTGAAGCTTTCTTT,CASSKERTGVLATNTEAFF
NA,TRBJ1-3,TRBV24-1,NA,TGTGCCACCCCTATCGGAAACACCATATATTTT,CATPIGNTIYF
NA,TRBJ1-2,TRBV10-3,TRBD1,TGTGCCATCAGCGCACAGGGGGGCGGCTATGGCTACACCTTC,CAISAQGGGYGYTF
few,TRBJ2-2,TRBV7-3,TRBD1,TGTGCCAGCAGCCGGAAGATACAGGGGGCAAACACCGGGGAGCTGTTTTTT,CASSRKIQGANTGELFF
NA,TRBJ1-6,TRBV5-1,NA,TGCGCCAGCCGCCCAGATGGTTATTCACCCCTCCACTTT,CASRPDGYSPLHF
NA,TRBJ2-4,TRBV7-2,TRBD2,TGTGCCAGCAGCCTAGCGGGGGGGAACATTCAGTACTTC,CASSLAGGNIQYF
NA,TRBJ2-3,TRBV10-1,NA,TGCGCCAGCAGCCAAGGACAGCTATACACAGATACGCAGTATTTT,CASSQGQLYTDTQYF
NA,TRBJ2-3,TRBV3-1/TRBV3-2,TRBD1,TGTGCCAGCAGCCAAATGGGACAGGGCACAGATACGCAGTATTTT,CASSQMGQGTDTQYF
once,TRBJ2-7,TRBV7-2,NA,TGTGCCAGCAGCTTAGTTGGGGGATGGGCAGGAGGGTACGAGCAGTACTTC,CASSLVGGWAGGYEQYF
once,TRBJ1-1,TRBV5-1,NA,TGCGCCAGCAGCTTGAGAGGGGGTGGAGGCACTGAAGCTTTCTTT,CASSLRGGGGTEAFF
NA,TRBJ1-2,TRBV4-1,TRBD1,TGCGCCAGCAGCCAAGTACTGACAGGGATTGGTGGCTACACCTTC,CASSQVLTGIGGYTF
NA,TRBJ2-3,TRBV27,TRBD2,TGTGCCAGCAGTTCGACTAGCGGGGACACAGATACGCAGTATTTT,CASSSTSGDTDTQYF
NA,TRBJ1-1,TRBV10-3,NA,TGTGCCTGCGGGATGAGGGACACTGAAGCTTTCTTT,CACGMRDTEAFF
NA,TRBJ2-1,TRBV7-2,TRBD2,TGTGCCAGCAGCTTATCCCGGGCTAGCGGGGGGGCAGGCGAGCAGTTCTTC,CASSLSRASGGAGEQFF
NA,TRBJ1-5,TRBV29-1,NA,TGCAGCGTTGCGGTCGGTCAGGGGATCAGTCAGCCCCAGCATTTT,CSVAVGQGISQPQHF
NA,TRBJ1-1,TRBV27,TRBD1,TGTGCCAGCAGTTTTGGGACAGGCACTGAAGCTTTCTTT,CASSFGTGTEAFF
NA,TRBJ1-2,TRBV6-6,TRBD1,TGTGCCAGCGGGCTAGGACAGGGTAACGGGGGCTACACCTTC,CASGLGQGNGGYTF
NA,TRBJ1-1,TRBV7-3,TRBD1,TGTGCCAGCAGCTCTCCCGGGACAGGGAACACTGAAGCTTTCTTT,CASSSPGTGNTEAFF
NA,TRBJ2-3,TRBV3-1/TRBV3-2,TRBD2,TGTGCCAGCAGCCCGCTAGCGGGGGGTAGCACAGATACGCAGTATTTT,CASSPLAGGSTDTQYF
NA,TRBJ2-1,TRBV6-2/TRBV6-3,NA,TGTGCCAGCAGTTACGGTGGGGGGACTGAGCAGTTCTTC,CASSYGGGTEQFF
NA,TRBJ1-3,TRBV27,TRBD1,TGTGCCAGCAGTTTAGGGACAGGGGCTTCAAACACCATATATTTT,CASSLGTGASNTIYF
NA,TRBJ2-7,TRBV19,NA,TGTGCCAGTAGTACCCGGGACGAGCAGTACTTC,CASSTRDEQYF
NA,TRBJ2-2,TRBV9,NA,TGTGCCAGCACGCGGGGGAACACCGGGGAGCTGTTTTTT,CASTRGNTGELFF
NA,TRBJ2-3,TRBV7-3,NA,TGTGCCAGCAGCTTACGTGGGGCGACCGTAACAGATACGCAGTATTTT,CASSLRGATVTDTQYF
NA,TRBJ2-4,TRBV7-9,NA,TGTGCCAGCAGCTTAGCCGGTCGTCGGGTGAACATTCAGTACTTC,CASSLAGRRVNIQYF
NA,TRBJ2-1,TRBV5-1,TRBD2,TGCGCCAGCAGCTTGCTTAGCGGGGTCGGCAATGAGCAGTTCTTC,CASSLLSGVGNEQFF
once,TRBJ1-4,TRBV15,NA,TGTGCCACCAGCACCAGATTTATGGGCGAAAAACTGTTTTTT,CATSTRFMGEKLFF
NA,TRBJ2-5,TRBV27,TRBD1,TGTGCCAGCAGCTATACAGGGGGCTGGGAGACCCAGTACTTC,CASSYTGGWETQYF
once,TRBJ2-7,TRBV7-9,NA,TGTGCCAGCAGCTTTGAGGGGGGGCGGACTTACGAGCAGTACTTC,CASSFEGGRTYEQYF
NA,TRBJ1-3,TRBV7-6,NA,TGTGCCAGCAGCTTCGAACACAGGAGCTCTGGAAACACCATATATTTT,CASSFEHRSSGNTIYF
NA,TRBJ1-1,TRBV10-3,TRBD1,TGTGCCATCAGGGGGGGACAGCGACACACTGAAGCTTTCTTT,CAIRGGQRHTEAFF
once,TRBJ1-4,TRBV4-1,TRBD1,TGCGCCAGCAGCCAAGATTCAGGGGGAGTAAAACTGTTTTTT,CASSQDSGGVKLFF
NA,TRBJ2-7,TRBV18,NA,TGTGCCAGCTCACCAGGTCGGGACGAGCAGTACTTC,CASSPGRDEQYF
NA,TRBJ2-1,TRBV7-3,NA,TGTGCCAGCAGCCGGCGGGGCGGGAATGAGCAGTTCTTC,CASSRRGGNEQFF
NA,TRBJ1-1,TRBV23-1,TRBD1,TGCGCCAGCAGTCGCCGGACAGGGGACGCTGAAGCTTTCTTT,CASSRRTGDAEAFF
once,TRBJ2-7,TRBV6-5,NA,TGTGCCAGCAGATACCAGCCTGGGGTGGGGGCCGAGCAGTACTTC,CASRYQPGVGAEQYF
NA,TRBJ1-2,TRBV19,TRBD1,TGTGCCAGTAGTCCATCCCGGGACAGGGTCTATGGCTACACCTTC,CASSPSRDRVYGYTF
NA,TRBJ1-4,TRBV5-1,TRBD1,TGCGCCAGCAGCTCCGGACAGGGAAATGAAAAACTGTTTTTT,CASSSGQGNEKLFF
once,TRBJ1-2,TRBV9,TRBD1,TGTGCCAGCAGCGCCGGAGACAGGGTGGATGGCTACACCTTC,CASSAGDRVDGYTF
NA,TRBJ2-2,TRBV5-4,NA,TGTGCCAGCAGCTTGGAGCATAACACCGGGGAGCTGTTTTTT,CASSLEHNTGELFF
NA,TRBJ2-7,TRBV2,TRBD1,TGTGCCAGCAGTTCCGGACAGGGGAACTCCTACGAGCAGTACTTC,CASSSGQGNSYEQYF
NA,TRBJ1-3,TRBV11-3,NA,TGTGCCAGCAGCCGGGGAATTGGAAACACCATATATTTT,CASSRGIGNTIYF
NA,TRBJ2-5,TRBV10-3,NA,TGTGCCATCTCTAATCGACAGCGCCAAGAGACCCAGTACTTC,CAISNRQRQETQYF
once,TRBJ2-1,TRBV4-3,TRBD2,TGCGCCAGCAGCCCCTACGGGAGGGGGGCAGGCAATGAGCAGTTCTTC,CASSPYGRGAGNEQFF
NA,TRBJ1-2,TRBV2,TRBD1,TGTGCCAGCGGGACAGGATCTAACTATGGCTACACCTTC,CASGTGSNYGYTF
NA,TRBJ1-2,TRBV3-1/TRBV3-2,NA,TGTGCCAGCAGCCAAGTCGAACAGGGAAGCTATGGCTACACCTTC,CASSQVEQGSYGYTF